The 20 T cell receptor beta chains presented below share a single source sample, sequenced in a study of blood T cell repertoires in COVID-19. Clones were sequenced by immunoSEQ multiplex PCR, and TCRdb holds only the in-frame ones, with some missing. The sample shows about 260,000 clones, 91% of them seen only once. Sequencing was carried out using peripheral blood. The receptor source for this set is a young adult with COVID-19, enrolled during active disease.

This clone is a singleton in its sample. CDR3 DNA sequence: TGTGCCAGCAGCTTGGGCAGGTCCTATAATTCACCCCTCCACTTT. Protein sequence: CASSLGRSYNSPLHF. The chain joins TRBV5-6 to TRBJ1-6; D is ambiguous. Looked up from germline, CDR1 is SGHDT and CDR2 is YYEEEE. This CDR3 spans 15 amino acids. The V and J ends lost 0 bases and 1 base respectively, with 5 bases between them.

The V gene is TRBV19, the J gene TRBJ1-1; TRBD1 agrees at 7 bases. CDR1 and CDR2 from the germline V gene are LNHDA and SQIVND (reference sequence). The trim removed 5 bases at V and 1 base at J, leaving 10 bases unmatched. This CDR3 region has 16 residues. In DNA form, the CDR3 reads TGTGCCAGTAGTCTATTCTCGGGACAGCCGAACACTGAAGCTTTCTTT. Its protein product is CASSLFSGQPNTEAFF.

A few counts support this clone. The chain's CDR3 is CASRRGEFAYEQYF. CDR3 in DNA: TGTGCCAGCAGGCGGGGGGAGTTCGCCTACGAGCAGTACTTC. This chain uses TRBV7-9 with TRBJ2-7; 8 nucleotides match TRBD2. This CDR3 comprises 14 residues. Unmatched junction bases numbered 6, after V lost 6 bases and J lost 2 bases. Germline lookup yields CDR1 SEHNR and CDR2 FQNEAQ (reference sequence).

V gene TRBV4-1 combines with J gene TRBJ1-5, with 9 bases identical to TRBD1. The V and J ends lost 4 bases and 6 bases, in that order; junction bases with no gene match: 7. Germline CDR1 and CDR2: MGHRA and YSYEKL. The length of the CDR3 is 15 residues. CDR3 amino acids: CASSLRTGELQPQHF. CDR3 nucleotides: TGCGCCAGCAGCCTTCGGACAGGGGAGCTTCAGCCCCAGCATTTT.

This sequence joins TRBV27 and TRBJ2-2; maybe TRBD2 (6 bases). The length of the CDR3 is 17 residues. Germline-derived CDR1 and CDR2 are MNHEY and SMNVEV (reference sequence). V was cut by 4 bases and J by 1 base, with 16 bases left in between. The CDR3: CASSSPGLPENTGELFF. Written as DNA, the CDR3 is TGTGCCAGCAGTTCCCCGGGACTCCCAGAGAACACCGGGGAGCTGTTTTTT.

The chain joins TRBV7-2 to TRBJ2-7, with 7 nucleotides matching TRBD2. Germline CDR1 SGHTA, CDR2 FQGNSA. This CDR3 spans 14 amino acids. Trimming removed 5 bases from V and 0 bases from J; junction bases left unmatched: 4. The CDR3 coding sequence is TGTGCCAGCAGCCCCAGCGGGATCTCCTACGAGCAGTACTTC. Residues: CASSPSGISYEQYF.

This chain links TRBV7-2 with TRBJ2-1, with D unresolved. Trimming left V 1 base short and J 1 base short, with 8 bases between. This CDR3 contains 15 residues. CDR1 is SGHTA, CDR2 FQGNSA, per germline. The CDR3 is CASSLVPASYNEQFF. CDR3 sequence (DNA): TGTGCCAGCAGCTTAGTCCCCGCGTCCTACAATGAGCAGTTCTTC.

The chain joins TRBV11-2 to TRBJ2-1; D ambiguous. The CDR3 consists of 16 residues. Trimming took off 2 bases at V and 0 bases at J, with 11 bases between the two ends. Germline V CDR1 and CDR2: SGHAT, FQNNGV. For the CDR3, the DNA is TGTGCCAGCAGCTTAAAGCCGCACTCCTCCTACAATGAGCAGTTCTTC. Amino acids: CASSLKPHSSYNEQFF.

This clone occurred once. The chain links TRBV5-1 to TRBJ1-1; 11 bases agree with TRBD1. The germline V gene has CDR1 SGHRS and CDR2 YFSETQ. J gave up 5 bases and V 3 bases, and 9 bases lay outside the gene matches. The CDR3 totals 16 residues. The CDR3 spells CASSWKDRGPKTEAFF. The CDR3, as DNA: TGCGCCAGCAGCTGGAAGGACAGGGGGCCGAAGACTGAAGCTTTCTTT.

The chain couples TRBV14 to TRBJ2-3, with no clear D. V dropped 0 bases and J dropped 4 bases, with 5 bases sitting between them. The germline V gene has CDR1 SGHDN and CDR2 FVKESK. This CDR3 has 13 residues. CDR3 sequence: CASSQDPADTQYF. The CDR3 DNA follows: TGTGCCAGCAGCCAAGATCCCGCAGATACGCAGTATTTT.

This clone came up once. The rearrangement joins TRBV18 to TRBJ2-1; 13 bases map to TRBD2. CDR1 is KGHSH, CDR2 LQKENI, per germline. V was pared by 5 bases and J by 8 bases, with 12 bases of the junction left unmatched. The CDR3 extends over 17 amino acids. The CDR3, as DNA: TGTGCCAGCTCATCCACTACAACTAGCGGGAGGGTCTATGAGCAGTTCTTC. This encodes CASSSTTTSGRVYEQFF.

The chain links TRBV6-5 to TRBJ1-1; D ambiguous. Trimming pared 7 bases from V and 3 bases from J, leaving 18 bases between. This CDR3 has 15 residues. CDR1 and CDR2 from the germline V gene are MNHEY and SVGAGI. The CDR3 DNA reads TGTGCCAGCAACGCGGCAGTTCCACGGGACACTGAAGCTTTCTTT. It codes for CASNAAVPRDTEAFF.

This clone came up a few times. As DNA, the CDR3 is TGTGCCAGCAGTTCGGGGGGACTTCCTGAAGCTTTCTTT. Translated: CASSSGGLPEAFF. The J gene is TRBJ1-1, the V gene TRBV27; TRBD1 is a possible D gene (5 bases). Looked up from germline, CDR1 is MNHEY and CDR2 is SMNVEV (reference sequence). Trimming shortened V by 4 bases and J by 6 bases, and 12 bases separated the two germline ends. The CDR3 consists of 13 residues.

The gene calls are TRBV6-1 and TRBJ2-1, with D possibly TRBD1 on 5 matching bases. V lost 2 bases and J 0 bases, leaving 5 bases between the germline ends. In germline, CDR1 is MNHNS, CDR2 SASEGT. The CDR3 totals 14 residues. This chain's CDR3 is CASSEQGSYNEQFF. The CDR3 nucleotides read TGTGCCAGCAGTGAACAGGGCTCCTACAATGAGCAGTTCTTC.

CDR3 coding DNA: TGCGCCAGCAGCCCCCTAGGGAGCTCCTACAATGAGCAGTTCTTC. Translation gives CASSPLGSSYNEQFF. This sequence joins TRBV4-3 and TRBJ2-1; maybe TRBD2 (5 bases). Trimming shortened V by 4 bases and J by 0 bases, and 10 bases separated the two germline ends. The CDR3 loop spans 15 amino acids. CDR1 is LGHNA, CDR2 YSLEER, per germline.

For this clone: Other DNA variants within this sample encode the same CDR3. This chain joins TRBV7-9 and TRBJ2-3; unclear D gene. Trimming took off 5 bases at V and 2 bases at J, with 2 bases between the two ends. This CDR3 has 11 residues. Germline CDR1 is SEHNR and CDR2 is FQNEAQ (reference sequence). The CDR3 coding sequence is TGTGCCAGCAGCCTCACAGATACGCAGTATTTT. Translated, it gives CASSLTDTQYF.

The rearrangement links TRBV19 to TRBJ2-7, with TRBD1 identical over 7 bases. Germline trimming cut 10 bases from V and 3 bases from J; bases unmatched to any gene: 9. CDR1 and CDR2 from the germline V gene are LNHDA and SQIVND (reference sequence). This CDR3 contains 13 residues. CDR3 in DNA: TGTGCCACCAGACAGGGTCCCCTCTACGAGCAGTACTTC. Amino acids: CATRQGPLYEQYF.

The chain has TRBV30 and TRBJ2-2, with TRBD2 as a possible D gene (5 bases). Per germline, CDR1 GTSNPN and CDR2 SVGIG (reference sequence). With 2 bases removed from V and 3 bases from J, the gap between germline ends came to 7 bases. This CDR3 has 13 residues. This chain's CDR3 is CAWSPDYTGELFF. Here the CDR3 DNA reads TGTGCCTGGAGTCCGGACTACACCGGGGAGCTGTTTTTT.

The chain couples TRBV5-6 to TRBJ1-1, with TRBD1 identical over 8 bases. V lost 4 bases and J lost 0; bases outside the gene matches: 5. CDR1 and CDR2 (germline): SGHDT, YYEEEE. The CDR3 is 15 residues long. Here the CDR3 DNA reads TGTGCCAGCAGCAGGGACAGGTTCATGAACACTGAAGCTTTCTTT. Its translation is CASSRDRFMNTEAFF.

This CDR3 is CASTGQGTGELFF. CDR3 in DNA: TGTGCCAGCACCGGCCAGGGAACGGGGGAGCTGTTTTTT. The V and J genes are TRBV12-3 or TRBV12-4 and TRBJ2-2; D might be TRBD1 (5 bases). This CDR3 has 13 amino acids. Trimming removed 7 bases at V and 8 bases at J, with 14 bases between.